A selection of T cell receptor beta chains follows, all from one sample in a study of cytomegalovirus exposure and HLA in healthy donors. The data were produced by immunoSEQ multiplex PCR, yet TCRdb's version contains in-frame clones alone and is incomplete. The repertoire holds more than 95,000 clones, with about 83% as singletons. The sample comprised PBMCs. These receptors were collected from a man younger than 35 in good health and CMV-seronegative. CDR3s include the opening cysteine and the closing phenylalanine or tryptophan. The D gene is left open where the match is weak.

d_call j_call v_call cdr3_aa cdr3_nt
TRBD2 TRBJ2-5 TRBV11-2 CASSLDSLAGAMVQTQYF TGTGCCAGCAGCTTAGACTCACTAGCGGGGGCCATGGTGCAGACCCAGTACTTC
TRBD1 TRBJ1-1 TRBV29-1 CSVAGTGSIAEAFF TGCAGCGTCGCCGGGACAGGGAGCATCGCTGAAGCTTTCTTT
TRBD1 TRBJ1-2 TRBV6-1 CASRAGTGGGYGYTF TGTGCCAGCCGGGCGGGGACAGGGGGCGGCTATGGCTACACCTTC
. TRBJ1-1 TRBV5-5 CASSRQKNTEAFF TGTGCCAGCAGCCGCCAGAAGAACACTGAAGCTTTCTTT
. TRBJ2-1 TRBV6-5 CASSYSTEYNEQFF TGTGCCAGCAGTTACTCGACAGAATACAATGAGCAGTTCTTC
TRBD1 TRBJ1-1 TRBV29-1 CSASLQGGNTEAFF TGCAGCGCGTCCCTCCAGGGGGGGAACACTGAAGCTTTCTTT
TRBD1 TRBJ2-7 TRBV5-1 CASSLTGVVHEQYF TGCGCCAGCAGCCTGACAGGGGTGGTCCACGAGCAGTACTTC
TRBD1 TRBJ1-6 TRBV5-4 CASSMKTGGLSPLHF TGTGCCAGCAGCATGAAGACAGGGGGCCTTTCACCCCTCCACTTT
TRBD2 TRBJ2-1 TRBV5-1 CASNWSSGGDEQFF TGCGCCAGCAACTGGAGTAGCGGGGGGGATGAGCAGTTCTTC
TRBD1 TRBJ1-6 TRBV15 CATSRDPAGGDSPLHF TGTGCCACCAGCAGAGATCCGGCAGGGGGCGATTCACCCCTCCACTTT